This T cell receptor beta chain was recorded in a study of T-cell memory formation after mild COVID-19. TCRdb ran MiXCR on the 5' RACE reads and lists one entry per CDR3 protein. The table includes 200,000 to 300,000 distinct CDR3 sequences, approximately 16% detected once. Sequenced input: PBMCs or a T cell subset sorted from them (not recorded which). This TCR was sampled from a man aged 18-30 years who had mild COVID-19 (a few samples of this study predate the infection). Cell type and time point are not known.

The CDR3 coding sequence is TGTGCCAGTAGTATTTCCAGGCTAGGGAACACTGAAGCTTTCTTT. Translation gives CASSISRLGNTEAFF. V usage is TRBV19 and J usage is TRBJ1-1; unclear D gene. Germline loops: CDR1 LNHDA, CDR2 SQIVND (reference sequence). V was cut by 3 bases and J by 1 base, with 12 bases left in between. This CDR3 comprises 15 residues.